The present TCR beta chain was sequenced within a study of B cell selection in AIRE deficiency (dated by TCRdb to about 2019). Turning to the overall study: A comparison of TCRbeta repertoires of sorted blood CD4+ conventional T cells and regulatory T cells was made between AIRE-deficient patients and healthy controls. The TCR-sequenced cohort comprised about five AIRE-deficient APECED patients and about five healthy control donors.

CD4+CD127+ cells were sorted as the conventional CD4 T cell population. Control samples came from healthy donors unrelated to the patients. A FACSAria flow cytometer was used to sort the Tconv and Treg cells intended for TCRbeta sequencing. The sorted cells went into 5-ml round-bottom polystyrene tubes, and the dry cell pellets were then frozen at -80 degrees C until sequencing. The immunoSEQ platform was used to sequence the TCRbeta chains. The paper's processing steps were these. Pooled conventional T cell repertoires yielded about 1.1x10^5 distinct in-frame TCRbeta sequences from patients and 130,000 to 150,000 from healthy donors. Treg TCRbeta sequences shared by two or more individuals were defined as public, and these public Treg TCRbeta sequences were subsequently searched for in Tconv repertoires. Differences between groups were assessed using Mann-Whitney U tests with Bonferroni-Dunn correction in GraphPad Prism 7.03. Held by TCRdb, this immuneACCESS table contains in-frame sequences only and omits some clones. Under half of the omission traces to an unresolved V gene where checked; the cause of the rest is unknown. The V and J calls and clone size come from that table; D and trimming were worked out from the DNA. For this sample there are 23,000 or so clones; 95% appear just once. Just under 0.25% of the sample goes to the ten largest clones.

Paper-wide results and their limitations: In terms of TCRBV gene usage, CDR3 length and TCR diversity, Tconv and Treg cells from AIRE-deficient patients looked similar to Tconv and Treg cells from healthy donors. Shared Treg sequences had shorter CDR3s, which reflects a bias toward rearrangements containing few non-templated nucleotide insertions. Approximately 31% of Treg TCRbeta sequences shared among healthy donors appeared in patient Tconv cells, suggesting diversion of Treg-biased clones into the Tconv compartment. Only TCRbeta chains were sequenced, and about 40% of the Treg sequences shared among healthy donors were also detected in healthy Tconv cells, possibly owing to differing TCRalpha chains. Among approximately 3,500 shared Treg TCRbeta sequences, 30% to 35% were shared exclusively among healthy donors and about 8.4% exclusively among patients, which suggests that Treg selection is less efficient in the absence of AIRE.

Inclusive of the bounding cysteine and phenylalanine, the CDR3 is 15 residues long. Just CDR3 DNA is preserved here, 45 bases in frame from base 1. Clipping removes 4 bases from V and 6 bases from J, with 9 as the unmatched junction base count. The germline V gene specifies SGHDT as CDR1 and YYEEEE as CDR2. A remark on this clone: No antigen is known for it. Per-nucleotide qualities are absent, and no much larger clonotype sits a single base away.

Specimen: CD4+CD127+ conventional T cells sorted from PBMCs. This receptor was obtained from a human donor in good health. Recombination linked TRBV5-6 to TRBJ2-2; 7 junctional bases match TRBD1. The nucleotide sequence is TGTGCCAGCAGCACTTATAAGACAGGGTCCGGGGAGCTGTTTTTT. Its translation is CASSTYKTGSGELFF.